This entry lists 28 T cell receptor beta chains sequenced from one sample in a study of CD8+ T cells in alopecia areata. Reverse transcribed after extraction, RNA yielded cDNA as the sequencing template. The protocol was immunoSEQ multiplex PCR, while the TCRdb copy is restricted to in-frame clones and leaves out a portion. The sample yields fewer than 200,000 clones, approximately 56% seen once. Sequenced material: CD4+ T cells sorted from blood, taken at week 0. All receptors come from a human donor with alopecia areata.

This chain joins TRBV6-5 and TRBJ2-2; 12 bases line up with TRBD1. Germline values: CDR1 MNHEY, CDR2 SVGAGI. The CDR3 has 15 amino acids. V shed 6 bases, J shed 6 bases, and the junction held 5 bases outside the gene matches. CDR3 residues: CASSQGTGGPGELFF. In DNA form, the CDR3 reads TGTGCCAGCAGCCAAGGGACAGGGGGCCCCGGGGAGCTGTTTTTT.

The CDR3: CASSSLTGIYGYTF. The DNA for the CDR3 is TGTGCCAGCAGCTCACTGACAGGGATCTATGGCTACACCTTC. This chain connects TRBV5-8 to TRBJ1-2; TRBD1 aligns across 7 bases. V lost 3 bases, J lost 4 bases, and 6 bases stayed unmatched. The length of the CDR3 is 14 residues. Germline V gives CDR1 SGHTS, CDR2 YDEGEE.

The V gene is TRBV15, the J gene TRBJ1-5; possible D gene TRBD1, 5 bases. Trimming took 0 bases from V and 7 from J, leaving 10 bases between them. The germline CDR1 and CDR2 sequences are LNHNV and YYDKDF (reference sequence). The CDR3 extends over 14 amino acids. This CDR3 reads CATSREGVGQPQHF. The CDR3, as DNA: TGTGCCACCAGCAGAGAAGGGGTTGGGCAGCCCCAGCATTTT.

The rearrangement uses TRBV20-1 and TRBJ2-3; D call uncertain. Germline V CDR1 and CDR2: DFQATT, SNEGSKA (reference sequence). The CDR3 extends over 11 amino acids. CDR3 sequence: CSAPELGTQYF. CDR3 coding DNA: TGCAGCGCCCCCGAGTTGGGTACGCAGTATTTT.

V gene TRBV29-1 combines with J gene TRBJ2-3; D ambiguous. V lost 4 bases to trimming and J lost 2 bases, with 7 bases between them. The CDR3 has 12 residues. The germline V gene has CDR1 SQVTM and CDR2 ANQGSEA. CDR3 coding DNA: TGCAGCGTTGGACTCACCACAGATACGCAGTATTTT. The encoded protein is CSVGLTTDTQYF.

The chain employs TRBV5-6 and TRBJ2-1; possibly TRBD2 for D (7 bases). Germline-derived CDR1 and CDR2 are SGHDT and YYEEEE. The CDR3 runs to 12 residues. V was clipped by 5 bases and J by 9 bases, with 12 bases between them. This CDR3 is CASRFGGPEQFF. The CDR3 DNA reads TGTGCCAGCAGGTTCGGGGGGCCTGAGCAGTTCTTC. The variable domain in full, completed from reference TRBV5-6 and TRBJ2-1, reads DAGVTQSPTHLIKTRGQQVTLRCSPKSGHDTVSWYQQALGQGPQFIFQYYEEEERQRGNFPDRFSGHQFPNYSSELNVNALLLGDSALYLCASRFGGPEQFFGPGTRLTVL.

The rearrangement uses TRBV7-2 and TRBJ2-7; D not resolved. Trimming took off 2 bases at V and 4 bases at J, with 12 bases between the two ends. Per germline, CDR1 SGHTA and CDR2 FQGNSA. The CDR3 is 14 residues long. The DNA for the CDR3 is TGTGCCAGCAGCTTACTCGGATCCAGTTACGAGCAGTACTTC. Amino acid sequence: CASSLLGSSYEQYF.

The CDR3 region is CSVEDATGGLVEQYF. The CDR3 nucleotides are TGCAGCGTTGAAGATGCGACAGGGGGTTTAGTTGAGCAGTACTTC. The chain joins TRBV29-1 to TRBJ2-7; 9 bases are a match to TRBD1. The CDR3 runs 15 residues. The V segment lost 0 bases and the J segment 7 bases; nucleotides outside the gene matches: 10. Germline assignment: CDR1 SQVTM and CDR2 ANQGSEA.

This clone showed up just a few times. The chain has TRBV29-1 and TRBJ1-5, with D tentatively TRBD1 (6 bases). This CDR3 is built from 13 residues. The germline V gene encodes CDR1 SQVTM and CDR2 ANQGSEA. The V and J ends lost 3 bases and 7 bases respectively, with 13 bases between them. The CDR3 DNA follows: TGCAGCGTTGAGATTCGAGGGGGGCAGCCCCAGCATTTT. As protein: CSVEIRGGQPQHF.

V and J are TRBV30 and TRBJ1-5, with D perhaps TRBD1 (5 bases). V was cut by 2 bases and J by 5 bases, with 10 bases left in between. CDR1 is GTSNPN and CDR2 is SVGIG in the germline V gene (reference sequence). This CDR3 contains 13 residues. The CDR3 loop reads CAWSQGVDQPQHF. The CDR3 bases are TGTGCCTGGAGTCAGGGTGTGGATCAGCCCCAGCATTTT.

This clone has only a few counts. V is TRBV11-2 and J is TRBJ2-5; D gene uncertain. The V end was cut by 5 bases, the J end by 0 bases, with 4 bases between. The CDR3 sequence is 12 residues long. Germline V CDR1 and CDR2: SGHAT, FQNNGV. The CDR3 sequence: CASSPNQETQYF. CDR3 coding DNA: TGTGCCAGCAGCCCCAACCAAGAGACCCAGTACTTC.

CDR3 region: CASSEYRGGGEKLFF. The DNA for the CDR3 is TGTGCCAGCAGTGAATATCGGGGAGGTGGAGAAAAACTGTTTTTT. The chain uses TRBV25-1 and TRBJ1-4; no clear D. Germline CDR1 is MGHDK and CDR2 is SYGVNS. This CDR3 has 15 amino acids. V lost 0 bases and J 8 bases, leaving 13 bases between the germline ends. Full variable domain (missing parts from reference TRBV25-1 and TRBJ1-4): EADIYQTPRYLVIGTGKKITLECSQTMGHDKMYWYQQDPGMELHLIHYSYGVNSTEKGDLSSESTVSRIRTEHFPLTLESARPSHTSQYLCASSEYRGGGEKLFFGSGTQLSVL.

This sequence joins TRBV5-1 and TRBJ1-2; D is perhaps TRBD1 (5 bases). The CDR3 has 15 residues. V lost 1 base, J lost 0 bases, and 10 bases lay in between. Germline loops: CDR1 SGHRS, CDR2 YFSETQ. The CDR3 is CASSLRQGTNYGYTF. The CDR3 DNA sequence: TGCGCCAGCAGCTTGAGGCAGGGTACTAACTATGGCTACACCTTC.

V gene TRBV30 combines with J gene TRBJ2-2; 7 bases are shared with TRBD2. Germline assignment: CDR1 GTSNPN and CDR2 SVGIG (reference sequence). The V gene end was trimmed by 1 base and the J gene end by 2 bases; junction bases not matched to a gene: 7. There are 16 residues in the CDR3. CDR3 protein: CAWSEVAGLNTGELFF. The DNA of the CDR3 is TGTGCCTGGAGTGAAGTAGCGGGCCTAAACACCGGGGAGCTGTTTTTT.

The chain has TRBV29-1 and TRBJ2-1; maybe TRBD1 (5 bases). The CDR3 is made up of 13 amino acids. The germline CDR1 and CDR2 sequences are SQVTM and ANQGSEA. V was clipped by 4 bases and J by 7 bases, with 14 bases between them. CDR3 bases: TGCAGCGTTGGGCGTCAGGGTCTGAATGAGCAGTTCTTC. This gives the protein CSVGRQGLNEQFF.

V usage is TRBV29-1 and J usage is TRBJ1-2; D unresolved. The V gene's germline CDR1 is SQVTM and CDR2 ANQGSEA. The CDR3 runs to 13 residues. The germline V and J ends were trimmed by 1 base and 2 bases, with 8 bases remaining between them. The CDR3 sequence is CSVEGARNYGYTF. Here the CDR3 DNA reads TGCAGCGTTGAAGGGGCCAGAAACTATGGCTACACCTTC.

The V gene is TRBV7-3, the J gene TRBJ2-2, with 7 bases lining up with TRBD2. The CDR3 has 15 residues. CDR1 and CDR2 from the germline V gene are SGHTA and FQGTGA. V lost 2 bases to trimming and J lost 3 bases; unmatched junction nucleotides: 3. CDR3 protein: CASSLLSGDTGELFF. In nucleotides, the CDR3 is TGTGCCAGCAGCTTATTAAGCGGGGACACCGGGGAGCTGTTTTTT. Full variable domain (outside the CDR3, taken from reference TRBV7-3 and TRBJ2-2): GAGVSQTPSNKVTEKGKYVELRCDPISGHTALYWYRQSLGQGPEFLIYFQGTGAADDSGLPNDRFFAVRPEGSVSTLKIQRTERGDSAVYLCASSLLSGDTGELFFGEGSRLTVL.

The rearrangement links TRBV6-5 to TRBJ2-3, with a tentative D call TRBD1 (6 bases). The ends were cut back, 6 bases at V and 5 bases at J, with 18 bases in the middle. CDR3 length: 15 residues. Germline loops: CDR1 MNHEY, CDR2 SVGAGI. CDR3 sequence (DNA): TGTGCCAGCAGCCCAGACACAAAACAGGGAGATACGCAGTATTTT. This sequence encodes CASSPDTKQGDTQYF.

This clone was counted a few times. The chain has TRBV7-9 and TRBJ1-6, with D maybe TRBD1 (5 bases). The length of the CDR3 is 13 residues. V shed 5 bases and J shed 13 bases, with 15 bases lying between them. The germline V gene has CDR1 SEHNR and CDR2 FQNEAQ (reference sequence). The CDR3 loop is CASSLAWGFPLHF. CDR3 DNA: TGTGCCAGCAGCCTCGCGTGGGGGTTCCCCCTCCACTTT.

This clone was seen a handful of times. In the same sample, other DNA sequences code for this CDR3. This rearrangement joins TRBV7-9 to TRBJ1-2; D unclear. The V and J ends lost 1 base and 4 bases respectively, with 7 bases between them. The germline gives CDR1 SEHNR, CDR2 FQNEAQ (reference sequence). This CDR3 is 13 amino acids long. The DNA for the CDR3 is TGTGCCAGCAGCTTAGGGCAGCTCTATGGCTACACCTTC. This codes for CASSLGQLYGYTF.

This CDR3 is CAWSSMYTQYF. Here the CDR3 DNA reads TGTGCCTGGAGTTCTATGTATACGCAGTATTTT. The V call is TRBV30, the J call TRBJ2-3; D unclear. From germline, CDR1 is GTSNPN and CDR2 SVGIG (reference sequence). Deletions cut 2 bases from V and 7 bases from J, with 7 bases between. The CDR3 has 11 amino acids.

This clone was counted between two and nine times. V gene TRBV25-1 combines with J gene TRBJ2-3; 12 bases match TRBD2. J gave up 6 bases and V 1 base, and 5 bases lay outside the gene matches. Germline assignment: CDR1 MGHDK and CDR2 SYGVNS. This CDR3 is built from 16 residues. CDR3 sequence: CASSESGLAGLDTQYF. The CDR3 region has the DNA TGTGCCAGCAGTGAATCCGGACTAGCGGGGTTGGATACGCAGTATTTT.

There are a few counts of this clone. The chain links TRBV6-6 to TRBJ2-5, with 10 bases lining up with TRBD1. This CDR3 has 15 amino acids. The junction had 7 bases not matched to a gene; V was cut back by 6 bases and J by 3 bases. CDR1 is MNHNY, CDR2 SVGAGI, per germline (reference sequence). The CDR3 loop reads CASSPGTGVKETQYF. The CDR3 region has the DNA TGTGCCAGCAGCCCCGGGACAGGGGTAAAAGAGACCCAGTACTTC.

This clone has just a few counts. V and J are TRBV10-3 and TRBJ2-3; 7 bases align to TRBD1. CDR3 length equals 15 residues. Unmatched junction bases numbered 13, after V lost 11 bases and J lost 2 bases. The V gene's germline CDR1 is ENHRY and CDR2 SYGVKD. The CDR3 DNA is TGTGCCCTACACAGGGGAGTGAGGTTCACAGATACGCAGTATTTT. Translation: CALHRGVRFTDTQYF.

This chain's CDR3 is CASSSDGTDTQYF. DNA of the CDR3: TGCGCCAGCAGCTCGGATGGCACAGATACGCAGTATTTT. The chain employs TRBV5-1 and TRBJ2-3, with D uncertain. Germline CDR1 and CDR2: SGHRS and YFSETQ. The CDR3 length is 13 residues. V lost 3 bases, J lost 1 base, and 6 bases lay in between.

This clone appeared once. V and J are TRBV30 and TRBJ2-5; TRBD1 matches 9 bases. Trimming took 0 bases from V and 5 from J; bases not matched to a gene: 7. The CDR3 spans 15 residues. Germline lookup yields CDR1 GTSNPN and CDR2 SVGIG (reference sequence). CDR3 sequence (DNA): TGTGCCTGGAGTGTCAGCGGGACAGGGAGGGAGACCCAGTACTTC. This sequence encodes CAWSVSGTGRETQYF.

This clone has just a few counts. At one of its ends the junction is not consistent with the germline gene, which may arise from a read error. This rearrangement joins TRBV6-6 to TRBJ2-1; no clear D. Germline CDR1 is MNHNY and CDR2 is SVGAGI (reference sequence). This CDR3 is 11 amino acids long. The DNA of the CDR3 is TGTGCCAGCAGTTACGAAAGTGCCCTAATCTTC. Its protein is CASSYESALIF.

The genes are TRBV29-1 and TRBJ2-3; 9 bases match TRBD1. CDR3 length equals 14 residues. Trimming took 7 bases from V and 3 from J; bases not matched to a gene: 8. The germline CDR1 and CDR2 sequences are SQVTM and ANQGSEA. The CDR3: CSAPDRGRTDTQYF. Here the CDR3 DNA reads TGCAGCGCACCGGACAGGGGACGGACAGATACGCAGTATTTT.